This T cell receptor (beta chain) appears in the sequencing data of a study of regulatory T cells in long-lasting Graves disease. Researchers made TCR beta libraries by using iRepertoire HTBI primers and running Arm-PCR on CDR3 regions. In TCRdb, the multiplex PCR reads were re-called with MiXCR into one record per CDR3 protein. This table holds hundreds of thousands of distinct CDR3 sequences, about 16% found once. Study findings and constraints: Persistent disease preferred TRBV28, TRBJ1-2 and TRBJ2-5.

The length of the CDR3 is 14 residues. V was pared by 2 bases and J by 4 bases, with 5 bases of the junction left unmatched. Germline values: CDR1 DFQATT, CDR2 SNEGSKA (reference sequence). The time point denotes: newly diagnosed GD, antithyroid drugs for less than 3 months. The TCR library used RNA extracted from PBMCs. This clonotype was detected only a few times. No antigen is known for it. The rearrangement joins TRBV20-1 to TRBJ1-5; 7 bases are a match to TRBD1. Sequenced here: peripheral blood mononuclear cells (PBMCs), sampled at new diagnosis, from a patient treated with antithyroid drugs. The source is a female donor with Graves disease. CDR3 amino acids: CSARTGVRNQPQHF. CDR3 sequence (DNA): TGCAGTGCTAGAACAGGGGTACGGAATCAGCCCCAGCATTTT.